A few counts support the clone carrying this T cell receptor (beta chain). Its antigen is still unknown. This CDR3 comprises 14 residues. Between the trimmed V and J ends, which lost 5 bases and 1 base, there was a span of 14 bases. The germline gives CDR1 DFQATT, CDR2 SNEGSKA (reference sequence). The sample is drawn from a study of blood T cells in healthy people across ages. Study-level findings and limits: PBMCs went unsorted, and a conclusive naive versus antigen-experienced comparison was therefore prevented.

The authors ran a second PCR of 7 to 11 cycles using a sample-barcoded 5' primer and a J-beta primer mix. TCRdb recomputed calls from the 5' RACE reads with MiXCR, one row per CDR3 protein. In the table there are approximately 880,000 distinct CDR3 sequences, about 48% of which are singletons. The sample comprised blood. This sequence was found in a man younger than 45 in good health. The J gene is TRBJ1-2, the V gene TRBV20-1; TRBD1 might be the D (5 bases). In DNA, the CDR3 is TGCAGTGCTCCCCCCGGGGGGAATAACTATGGCTACACCTTC. It translates to CSAPPGGNNYGYTF.